This T cell receptor (beta chain) appears in the sequencing data of a study of T cell changes during pregnancy in multiple sclerosis. The method was immunoSEQ multiplex PCR; TCRdb's version includes in-frame clones alone and lacks a portion of them. The sample carries tens of thousands of clones, 90% recorded once. V gave up 4 bases and J gave up 5 bases; unmatched junction bases: 6. Germline values: CDR1 SGDLS, CDR2 YYNGEE. There are 14 residues in the CDR3. The clonotype originates from a female donor in good health, enrolled as a control in a pregnancy study. This material consisted of peripheral blood, taken in the first trimester of pregnancy. The chain combines TRBV9 with TRBJ2-1; 7 bases are shared with TRBD2. The CDR3, as DNA: TGTGCCAGCAGCCCTCGGGACTACCACAATGAGCAGTTCTTC. It specifies CASSPRDYHNEQFF. Supplemented by reference TRBV9 and TRBJ2-1, the full variable domain reads DSGVTQTPKHLITATGQRVTLRCSPRSGDLSVYWYQQSLDQGLQFLIQYYNGEERAKGNILERFSAQQFPDLHSELNLSSLELGDSALYFCASSPRDYHNEQFFGPGTRLTVL.